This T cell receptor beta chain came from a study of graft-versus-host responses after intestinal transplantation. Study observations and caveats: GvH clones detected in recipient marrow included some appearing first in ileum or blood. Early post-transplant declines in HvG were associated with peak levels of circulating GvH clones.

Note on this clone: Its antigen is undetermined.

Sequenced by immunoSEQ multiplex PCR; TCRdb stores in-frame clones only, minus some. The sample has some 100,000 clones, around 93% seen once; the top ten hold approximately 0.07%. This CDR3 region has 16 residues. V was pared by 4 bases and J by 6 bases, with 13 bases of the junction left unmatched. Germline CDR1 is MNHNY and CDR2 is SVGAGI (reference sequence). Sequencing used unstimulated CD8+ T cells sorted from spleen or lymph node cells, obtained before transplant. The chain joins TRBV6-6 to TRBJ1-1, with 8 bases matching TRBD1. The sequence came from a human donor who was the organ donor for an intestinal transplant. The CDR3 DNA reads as TGTGCCAGCAGTTCCGCTACGAAGACAGGGGTATCTGAAGCTTTCTTT. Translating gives CASSSATKTGVSEAFF.